This T cell receptor beta chain was sequenced for a study of cytomegalovirus exposure and HLA in healthy donors. General study findings and limits: Subsequent analysis of the 100 to 150 validation repertoires found a tendency for first-cohort TCR clusters to co-occur. The study recorded 150 to 200 TCR beta chains that were cytomegalovirus-associated.

Generated by immunoSEQ multiplex PCR, the TCRdb table keeps only in-frame clones and is missing some. This sample has over 150,000 clones; 65% to 90% occur once, and the top ten carry about 22%. Concerning this clone: What it binds is not known.

Germline V CDR1 and CDR2: MGHRA, YSYEKL. There are 15 residues in the CDR3. Losses at the gene ends were 1 base for V and 4 bases for J; bases not matched to a gene: 2. The sequence was obtained from a man between 18 and 35 years old in good health and CMV-seropositive. Source material: PBMCs. The gene calls are TRBV4-1 and TRBJ1-2; 11 bases match TRBD1. CDR3 nucleotide sequence: TGCGCCAGCAGCCAAGGGGGGACAGGGGGCTATGGCTACACCTTC. This encodes CASSQGGTGGYGYTF.